Each of the 21 T cell receptor beta chains below was sequenced from the same sample in a study. MiXCR, run by TCRdb on the RT-PCR reads, gives a single entry per CDR3 protein. This repertoire shows almost 700,000 distinct CDR3 sequences, 14% found once; its top ten account for about 3.9%. The sequenced sample was memory CD4+ T cells from blood. The receptor set was obtained from a female donor in good health, serving as a healthy control.

The CDR3: CASSQLGAGQPQHF. CDR3 bases: TGTGCCAGCAGCCAACTTGGGGCGGGACAGCCCCAGCATTTT. The chain has TRBV5-6 and TRBJ1-5; possibly TRBD1 for D (5 bases). This CDR3 comprises 14 residues. Trimming shortened V by 4 bases and J by 7 bases, and 15 bases separated the two germline ends. Germline V lookup: CDR1 SGHDT, CDR2 YYEEEE.

The J gene is TRBJ2-2, the V gene TRBV7-2; TRBD1 is a possible D gene (6 bases). This CDR3 is 15 amino acids long. Germline V lookup: CDR1 SGHTA, CDR2 FQGNSA. Trimming left V 6 bases short and J 10 bases short, with 21 bases between. The chain's CDR3 is CASSYKTRGLEELFF. CDR3 coding DNA: TGTGCCAGCAGTTACAAAACAAGGGGGTTAGAGGAGCTGTTTTTT.

The sample holds many counts of this clonotype. The chain couples TRBV28 to TRBJ2-1, with D possibly matching TRBD2 (5 bases). Germline V CDR1 and CDR2: MDHEN, SYDVKM. Trimming removed 8 bases from V and 4 bases from J, with 15 bases in between. CDR3 length: 14 residues. The CDR3 is CASAGLPLYNEQFF. The CDR3 nucleotides read TGTGCCAGCGCCGGACTCCCCTTATACAATGAGCAGTTCTTC.

This clonotype was seen many times. The chain links TRBV20-1 to TRBJ2-1, with unresolved D. Germline-derived CDR1 and CDR2 are DFQATT and SNEGSKA (reference sequence). The CDR3 is 13 amino acids. V was pared by 3 bases and J by 5 bases, with 11 bases between. The CDR3 spells CSASQTQDNEQFF. CDR3 DNA sequence: TGCAGTGCTAGCCAAACCCAGGACAATGAGCAGTTCTTC.

There are many counts of this clonotype. The chain carries TRBV2 and TRBJ2-5, with a weak D call TRBD2 (6 bases). Germline V gives CDR1 SNHLY, CDR2 FYNNEI. Trimming removed 4 bases from V and 4 bases from J, with 7 bases in between. The CDR3 loop spans 12 amino acids. The CDR3 here is CASSVEGETQYF. Written as DNA, the CDR3 is TGTGCCAGCAGTGTGGAGGGAGAGACCCAGTACTTC. Full variable domain (missing parts from reference TRBV2 and TRBJ2-5): EPEVTQTPSHQVTQMGQEVILRCVPISNHLYFYWYRQILGQKVEFLVSFYNNEISEKSEIFDDQFSVERPDGSNFTLKIRSTKLEDSAMYFCASSVEGETQYFGPGTRLLVL.

The gene calls are TRBV19 and TRBJ2-1; 7 bases are a match to TRBD2. The CDR3 extends over 12 amino acids. Trimming removed 4 bases from V and 6 bases from J; junction bases left unmatched: 0. CDR1 is LNHDA, CDR2 SQIVND, per germline (reference sequence). The CDR3 here is CASSTSGNEQFF. The DNA of the CDR3 is TGTGCCAGTAGTACTAGCGGCAATGAGCAGTTCTTC.

This chain joins TRBV20-1 and TRBJ2-7, with D possibly being TRBD2 (6 bases). V lost 1 base to trimming and J lost 2 bases, with 12 bases between them. The CDR3 runs to 14 residues. Per germline, CDR1 DFQATT and CDR2 SNEGSKA (reference sequence). The CDR3 sequence: CSARVGGNAYEQYF. The CDR3 DNA follows: TGCAGTGCTAGAGTCGGGGGAAACGCCTACGAGCAGTACTTC.

The table lists this clonotype with many counts. The chain employs TRBV29-1 and TRBJ2-1; the match to TRBD2 covers 16 bases. The CDR3 covers 18 residues. The V and J ends lost 6 bases and 8 bases, in that order; junction bases with no gene match: 16. Germline-derived CDR1 and CDR2 are SQVTM and ANQGSEA. CDR3 in amino acids: CSVIRTPGLAGGGDEQFF. For the CDR3, the DNA is TGCAGCGTGATACGCACGCCGGGACTAGCGGGGGGGGGCGATGAGCAGTTCTTC.

This clonotype was seen many times. This chain uses TRBV10-2 with TRBJ2-5, with D unclear. Trimming removed 6 bases at V and 1 base at J, with 6 bases between. The CDR3 covers 12 residues. Germline V gives CDR1 WSHSY, CDR2 SAAADI. As DNA, the CDR3 is TGCGCCAGCAGGCAGGTCCAAGAGACCCAGTACTTC. This gives the protein CASRQVQETQYF.

The gene calls are TRBV7-8 and TRBJ2-7; 8 bases line up with TRBD1. The CDR3 covers 20 residues. CDR1 and CDR2 from the germline V gene are SGHVS and FQNEAQ. V dropped 1 base and J dropped 0; count of bases not matched to a gene: 17. In nucleotides, the CDR3 is TGTGCCAGCAGCTTAGTTGGACAGGGAGTCTCACGGGCCAACTCCTACGAGCAGTACTTC. Protein: CASSLVGQGVSRANSYEQYF.

This clonotype has only a few counts. The chain has TRBV20-1 and TRBJ2-5; D may match TRBD1 or TRBD2 (5 bases each). Germline CDR1 and CDR2: DFQATT and SNEGSKA (reference sequence). Trimming took off 0 bases at V and 0 bases at J, with 14 bases between the two ends. The CDR3 is 16 amino acids. CDR3 sequence (DNA): TGCAGTGCTAGAGACCTAAATGAGGGGTACCAAGAGACCCAGTACTTC. It translates to CSARDLNEGYQETQYF.

The chain joins TRBV7-2 to TRBJ2-1; 11 positions agree with TRBD2. Germline CDR1 SGHTA, CDR2 FQGNSA. With 0 bases clipped from V and 6 bases from J, the junction kept 4 bases outside the gene matches. The CDR3 is made up of 16 amino acids. The CDR3 DNA sequence: TGTGCCAGCAGCTTAGCGGAAGGACTAGCGGGCAATGAGCAGTTCTTC. Translation: CASSLAEGLAGNEQFF. Based on the CDR3 plus reference TRBV7-2 and TRBJ2-1, the full variable domain is GAGVSQSPSNKVTEKGKDVELRCDPISGHTALYWYRQSLGQGLEFLIYFQGNSAPDKSGLPSDRFSAERTGGSVSTLTIQRTQQEDSAVYLCASSLAEGLAGNEQFFGPGTRLTVL.

This chain joins TRBV9 and TRBJ2-1; D gene ambiguous. The CDR3 totals 13 residues. V was cut by 3 bases and J by 10 bases, with 14 bases left in between. Germline V lookup: CDR1 SGDLS, CDR2 YYNGEE. As DNA, the CDR3 is TGTGCCAGCAGCGGAGCCCTACCCGGGGAGCAGTTCTTC. Translating gives CASSGALPGEQFF.

This clonotype has at least ten counts. The genes are TRBV7-3 and TRBJ2-3; D is unclear. The germline gives CDR1 SGHTA, CDR2 FQGTGA. This CDR3 region has 13 residues. With 2 bases removed from V and 4 bases from J, the gap between germline ends came to 7 bases. CDR3 in amino acids: CASSLGVADTQYF. CDR3 bases: TGTGCCAGCAGCTTAGGAGTGGCAGATACGCAGTATTTT. The variable domain in full, completed from reference TRBV7-3 and TRBJ2-3, reads GAGVSQTPSNKVTEKGKYVELRCDPISGHTALYWYRQSLGQGPEFLIYFQGTGAADDSGLPNDRFFAVRPEGSVSTLKIQRTERGDSAVYLCASSLGVADTQYFGPGTRLTVL.

The sample holds many counts of this clonotype. The chain couples TRBV12-3 or TRBV12-4 to TRBJ2-3, with D unclear. This CDR3 region has 13 residues. Trimming cost V 3 bases and J 5 bases, with 9 bases left between them. The CDR3 sequence: CASSFTLGDTQYF. The CDR3 DNA reads TGTGCCAGCAGTTTCACGTTAGGAGATACGCAGTATTTT.

This clonotype was recorded at least ten times. The chain links TRBV27 to TRBJ2-3; D gene unclear. V lost 6 bases to trimming and J lost 4 bases, with 14 bases between them. The CDR3 spans 14 residues. Germline values: CDR1 MNHEY, CDR2 SMNVEV (reference sequence). CDR3 coding DNA: TGTGCCAGCAGGTCCCGGGCCTCCTCAGATACGCAGTATTTT. This sequence encodes CASRSRASSDTQYF.

This clonotype appeared a few times. The CDR3 nucleotides are TGTGCCAGCAGTTTAAGGGGGGAGACCTACGAGCAGTACTTC. Encoded protein: CASSLRGETYEQYF. The rearrangement joins TRBV12-3 or TRBV12-4 to TRBJ2-7; the D gene could be TRBD1 or TRBD2 (6 bases each). The CDR3 loop spans 14 amino acids. Deletions cut 2 bases from V and 2 bases from J, with 10 bases between.

This clonotype was picked up many times. This chain links TRBV5-5 with TRBJ1-2; 10 positions match TRBD1. The CDR3 consists of 16 residues. V was clipped by 0 bases and J by 4 bases; unmatched bases: 6. Per the germline V gene, CDR1 is SGHKS and CDR2 is YYEKEE (reference sequence). As DNA, the CDR3 is TGTGCCAGCAGCTTGGAGGTGACAGGGGGCGGCTATGGCTACACCTTC. It encodes CASSLEVTGGGYGYTF.

This chain joins TRBV20-1 and TRBJ2-7; 11 bases agree with TRBD2. V lost 1 base, J lost 6 bases, and 8 bases stayed unmatched. This CDR3 region has 15 residues. The germline CDR1 and CDR2 sequences are DFQATT and SNEGSKA (reference sequence). As DNA, the CDR3 is TGCAGTGCTAGAGCGTTACTAGCGGGAGAGGTCGAGCAGTACTTC. Amino acid sequence: CSARALLAGEVEQYF.

This clonotype appeared many times. This chain uses TRBV6-5 with TRBJ2-3; TRBD2 aligns across 7 bases. V trimming: 2 bases; J trimming: 1 base; junction bases outside the gene matches: 6. Germline assignment: CDR1 MNHEY and CDR2 SVGAGI. The CDR3 loop spans 16 amino acids. CDR3 sequence: CASSYLTGGGTDTQYF. Written as DNA, the CDR3 is TGTGCCAGCAGTTACCTGACGGGAGGTGGCACAGATACGCAGTATTTT.

This clonotype was recorded many times. This chain links TRBV10-3 with TRBJ2-3; no definite D call. Deletions cut 3 bases from V and 7 bases from J, with 5 bases between. The CDR3 loop spans 11 amino acids. Germline CDR1 and CDR2: ENHRY and SYGVKD. CDR3 nucleotides: TGTGCCATCAGTGAAGGGCATACGCAGTATTTT. Translation gives CAISEGHTQYF.